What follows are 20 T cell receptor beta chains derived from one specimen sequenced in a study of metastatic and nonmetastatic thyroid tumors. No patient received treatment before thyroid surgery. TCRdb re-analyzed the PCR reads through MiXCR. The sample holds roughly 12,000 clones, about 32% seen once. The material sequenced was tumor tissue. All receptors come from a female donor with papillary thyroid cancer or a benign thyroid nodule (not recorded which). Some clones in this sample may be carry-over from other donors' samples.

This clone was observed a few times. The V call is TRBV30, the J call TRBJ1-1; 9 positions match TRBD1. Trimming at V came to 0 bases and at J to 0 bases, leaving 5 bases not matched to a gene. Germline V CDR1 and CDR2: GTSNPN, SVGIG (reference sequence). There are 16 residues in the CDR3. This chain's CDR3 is CAWSVGTGFMNTEAFF. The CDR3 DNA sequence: TGTGCCTGGAGTGTCGGGACAGGGTTCATGAACACTGAAGCTTTCTTT.

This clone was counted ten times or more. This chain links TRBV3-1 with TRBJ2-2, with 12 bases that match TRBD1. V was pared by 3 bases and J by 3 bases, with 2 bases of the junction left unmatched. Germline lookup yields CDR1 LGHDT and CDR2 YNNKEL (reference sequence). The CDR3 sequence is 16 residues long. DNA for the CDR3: TGTGCCAGCAGCCATGGGACAGGGGGCGACACCGGGGAGCTGTTTTTT. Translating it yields CASSHGTGGDTGELFF. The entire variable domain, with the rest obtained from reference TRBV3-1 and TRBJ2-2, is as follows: DTAVSQTPKYLVTQMGNDKSIKCEQNLGHDTMYWYKQDSKKFLKIMFSYNNKELIINETVPNRFSPKSPDKAHLNLHINSLELGDSAVYFCASSHGTGGDTGELFFGEGSRLTVL.

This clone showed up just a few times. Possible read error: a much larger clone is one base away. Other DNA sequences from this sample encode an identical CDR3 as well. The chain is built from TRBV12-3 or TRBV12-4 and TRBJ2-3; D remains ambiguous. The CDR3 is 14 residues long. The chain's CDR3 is CAGSHSGSTDTQYF. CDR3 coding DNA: TGTGCCGGCAGTCATTCCGGTAGCACAGATACGCAGTATTTT.

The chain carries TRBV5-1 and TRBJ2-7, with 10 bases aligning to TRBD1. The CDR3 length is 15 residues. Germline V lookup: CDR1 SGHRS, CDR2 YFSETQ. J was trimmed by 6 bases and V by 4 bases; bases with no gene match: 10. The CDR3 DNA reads TGCGCCAGCAGCCCGGTGGGGACAGGGGTGCCCGAGCAGTACTTC. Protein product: CASSPVGTGVPEQYF.

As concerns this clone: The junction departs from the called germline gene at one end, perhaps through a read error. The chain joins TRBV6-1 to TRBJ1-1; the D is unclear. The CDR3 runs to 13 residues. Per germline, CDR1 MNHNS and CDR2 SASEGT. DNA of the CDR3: TGCGCCAGCAGTCGGCCGCTCAACACTGAAGCTTTATTT. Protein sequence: CASSRPLNTEALF.

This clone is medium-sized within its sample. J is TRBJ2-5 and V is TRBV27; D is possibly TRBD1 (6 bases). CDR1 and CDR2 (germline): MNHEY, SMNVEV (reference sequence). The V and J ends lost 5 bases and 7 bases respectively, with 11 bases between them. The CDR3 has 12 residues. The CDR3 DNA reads TGTGCCAGCAGTGGGGGCCCAGGGACCCAGTACTTC. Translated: CASSGGPGTQYF.

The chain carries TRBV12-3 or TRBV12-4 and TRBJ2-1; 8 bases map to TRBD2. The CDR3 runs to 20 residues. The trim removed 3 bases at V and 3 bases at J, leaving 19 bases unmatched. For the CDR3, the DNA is TGTGCCAGCAGTTTCCCCCGAGGGACCCTTAGCGGGGCAAACTACAATGAGCAGTTCTTC. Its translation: CASSFPRGTLSGANYNEQFF.

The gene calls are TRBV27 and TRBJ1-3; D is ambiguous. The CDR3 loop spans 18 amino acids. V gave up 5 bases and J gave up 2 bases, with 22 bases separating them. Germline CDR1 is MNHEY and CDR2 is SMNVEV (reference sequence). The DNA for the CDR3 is TGTGCCAGCAGTCCAAGTCTGGGCCTCGTCTCGGCTGGAAACACCATATATTTT. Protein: CASSPSLGLVSAGNTIYF.

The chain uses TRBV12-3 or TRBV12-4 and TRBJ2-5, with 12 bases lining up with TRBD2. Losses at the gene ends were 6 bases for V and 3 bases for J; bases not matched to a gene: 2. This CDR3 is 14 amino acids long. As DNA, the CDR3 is TGTGCCAGCAGGACTAGCGGGGGAAAAGAGACCCAGTACTTC. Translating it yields CASRTSGGKETQYF.

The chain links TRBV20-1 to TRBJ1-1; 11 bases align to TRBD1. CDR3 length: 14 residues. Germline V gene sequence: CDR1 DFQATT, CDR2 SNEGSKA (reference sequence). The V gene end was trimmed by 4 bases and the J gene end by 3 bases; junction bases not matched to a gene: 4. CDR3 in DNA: TGCAGTGCTACCGGGACAGGGGGGGACACTGAAGCTTTCTTT. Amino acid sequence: CSATGTGGDTEAFF.

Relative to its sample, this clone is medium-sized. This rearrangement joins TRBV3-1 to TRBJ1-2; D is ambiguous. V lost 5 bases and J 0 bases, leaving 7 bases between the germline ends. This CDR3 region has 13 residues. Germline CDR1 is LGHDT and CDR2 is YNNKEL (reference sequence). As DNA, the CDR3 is TGTGCCAGCAGCTCGGTAGCTAACTATGGCTACACCTTC. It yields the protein CASSSVANYGYTF.

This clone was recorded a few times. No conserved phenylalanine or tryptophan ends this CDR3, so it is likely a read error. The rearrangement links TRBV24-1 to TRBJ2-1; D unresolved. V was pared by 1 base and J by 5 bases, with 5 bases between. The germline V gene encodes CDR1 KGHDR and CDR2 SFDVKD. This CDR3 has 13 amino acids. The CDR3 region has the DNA TGTGCCACCAGTGATTTACGGGACAATGAGCAGTTCTTA. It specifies CATSDLRDNEQFL.

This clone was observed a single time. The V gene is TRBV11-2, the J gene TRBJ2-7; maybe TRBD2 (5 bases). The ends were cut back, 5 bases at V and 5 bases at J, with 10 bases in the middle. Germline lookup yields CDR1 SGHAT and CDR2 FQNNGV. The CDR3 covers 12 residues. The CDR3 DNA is TGTGCCAGCAGCCGCTTCGGGGACGAGCAGTACTTC. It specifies CASSRFGDEQYF.

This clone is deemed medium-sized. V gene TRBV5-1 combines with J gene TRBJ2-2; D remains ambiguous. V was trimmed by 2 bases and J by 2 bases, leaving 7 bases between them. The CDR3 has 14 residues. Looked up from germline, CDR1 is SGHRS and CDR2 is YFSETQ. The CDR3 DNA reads TGCGCCAGCAGCTTCACCGATAACACCGGGGAGCTGTTTTTT. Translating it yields CASSFTDNTGELFF.

DNA for the CDR3: TGCGCCAGCAGCTTGGCGGATGAGCAGTACTTC. Protein product: CASSLADEQYF. The rearrangement joins TRBV5-1 to TRBJ2-7; D not resolved. Germline assignment: CDR1 SGHRS and CDR2 YFSETQ. Between the trimmed V and J ends, which lost 0 bases and 7 bases, there was a span of 5 bases. The CDR3 consists of 11 residues. The variable domain in full, with the rest retrieved from reference TRBV5-1 and TRBJ2-7, is KAGVTQTPRYLIKTRGQQVTLSCSPISGHRSVSWYQQTPGQGLQFLFEYFSETQRNKGNFPGRFSGRQFSNSRSEMNVSTLELGDSALYLCASSLADEQYFGPGTRLTVT.

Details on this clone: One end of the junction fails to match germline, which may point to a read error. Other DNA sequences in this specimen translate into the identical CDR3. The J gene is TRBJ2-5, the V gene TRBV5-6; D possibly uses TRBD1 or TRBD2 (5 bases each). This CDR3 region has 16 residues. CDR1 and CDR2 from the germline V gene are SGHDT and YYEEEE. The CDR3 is CASSLVVGAIQETQYF. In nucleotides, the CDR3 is TGTGCCAGCAGCTTGGTGGTCGGGGCCATCCAAGAGACTCAGTACTTC.

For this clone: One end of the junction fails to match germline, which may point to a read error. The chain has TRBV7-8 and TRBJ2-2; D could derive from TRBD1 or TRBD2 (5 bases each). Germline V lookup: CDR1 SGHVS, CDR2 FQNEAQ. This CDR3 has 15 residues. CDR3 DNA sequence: TGTGCCAGCAGCTTATCCGGGGCCAACACCGGGGAGCTGTTCTTT. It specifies CASSLSGANTGELFF.

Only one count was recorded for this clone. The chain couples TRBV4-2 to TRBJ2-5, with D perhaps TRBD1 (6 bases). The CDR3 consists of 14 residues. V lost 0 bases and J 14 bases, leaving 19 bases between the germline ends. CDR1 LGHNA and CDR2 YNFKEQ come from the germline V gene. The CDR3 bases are TGTGCCAGCAGCCAAGATTCGGAGGTCAGGGGCTTCTACTTC. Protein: CASSQDSEVRGFYF.

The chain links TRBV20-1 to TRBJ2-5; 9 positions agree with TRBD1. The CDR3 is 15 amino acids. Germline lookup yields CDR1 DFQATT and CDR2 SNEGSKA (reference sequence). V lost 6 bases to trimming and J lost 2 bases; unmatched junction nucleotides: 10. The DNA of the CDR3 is TGCAGTGCGGAACGAGCCGGGACAGGGCAAGAGACCCAGTACTTC. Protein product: CSAERAGTGQETQYF.

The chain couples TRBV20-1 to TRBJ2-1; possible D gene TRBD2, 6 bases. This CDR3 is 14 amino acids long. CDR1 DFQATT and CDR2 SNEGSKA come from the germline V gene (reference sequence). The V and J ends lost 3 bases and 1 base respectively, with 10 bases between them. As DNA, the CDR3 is TGCAGTGCTAGTAACGGGAGTTCCTACAATGAGCAGTTCTTC. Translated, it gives CSASNGSSYNEQFF.